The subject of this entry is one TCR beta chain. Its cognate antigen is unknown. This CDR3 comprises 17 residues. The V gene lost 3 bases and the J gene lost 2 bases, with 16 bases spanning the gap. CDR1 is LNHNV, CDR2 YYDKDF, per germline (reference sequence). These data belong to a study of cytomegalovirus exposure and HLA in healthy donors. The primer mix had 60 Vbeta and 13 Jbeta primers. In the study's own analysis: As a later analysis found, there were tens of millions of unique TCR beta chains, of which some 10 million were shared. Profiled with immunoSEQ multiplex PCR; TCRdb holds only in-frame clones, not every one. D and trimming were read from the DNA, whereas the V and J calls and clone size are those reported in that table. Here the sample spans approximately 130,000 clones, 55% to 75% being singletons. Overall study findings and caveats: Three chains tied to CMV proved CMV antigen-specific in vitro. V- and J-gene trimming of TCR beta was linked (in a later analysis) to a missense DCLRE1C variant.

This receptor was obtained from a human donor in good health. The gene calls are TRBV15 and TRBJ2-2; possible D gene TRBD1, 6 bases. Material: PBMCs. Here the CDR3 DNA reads TGTGCCACCAGCAGGCCAGGTGTGGGGGCCAACACCGGGGAGCTGTTTTTT. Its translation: CATSRPGVGANTGELFF.